The rows below give T cell receptor beta chains drawn from one sample of a study of post-analysis software for immune sequencing data. Via MiXCR, TCRdb re-called the PCR reads, giving one row per CDR3 protein. The repertoire consists of approximately 630,000 distinct CDR3 sequences, with over 45% occurring once and the leading ten covering over 9%. Sequencing used blood. These receptors came from a girl aged 2 to 9 with multiple sclerosis. Both conserved end residues are part of each CDR3. D genes are given only for firm matches. Part of the rows lack a size; the others show once, few, many or a class for expanded clones.

d_gene: TRBD1
j_gene: TRBJ1-4
abundance: NA
v_gene: TRBV7-9
CDR3nt: TGTGCCAGCAGCCCGGGACAGGGCCACGAAAAACTGTTTTTT
CDR3aa: CASSPGQGHEKLFF

d_gene: TRBD1
j_gene: TRBJ1-2
abundance: NA
v_gene: TRBV5-1
CDR3nt: TGCGCCAGCAGCTTGGATCAGGGGGACCGATACTATGGCTACACCTTC
CDR3aa: CASSLDQGDRYYGYTF

d_gene: NA
j_gene: TRBJ1-2
abundance: few
v_gene: TRBV6-5
CDR3nt: TGTGCCAGCAGTTCCGCAGGGGTTATCAATGGCTACACCTTC
CDR3aa: CASSSAGVINGYTF

d_gene: NA
j_gene: TRBJ1-2
abundance: NA
v_gene: TRBV10-1
CDR3nt: TGCGCCATTAACTGGGTCGGCTACACCTTC
CDR3aa: CAINWVGYTF

d_gene: NA
j_gene: TRBJ2-7
abundance: NA
v_gene: TRBV29-1
CDR3nt: TGCAGCGTCGCCGAAAACGACGGGTACTACGAGCAGTACTTC
CDR3aa: CSVAENDGYYEQYF

d_gene: NA
j_gene: TRBJ2-1
abundance: few
v_gene: TRBV10-2
CDR3nt: TGCGCCAGCAGTGAAGGCGGGTCCCATGAGCAGTTCTTC
CDR3aa: CASSEGGSHEQFF

d_gene: TRBD1
j_gene: TRBJ2-2
abundance: NA
v_gene: TRBV4-1
CDR3nt: TGCGCCAGCAGCCAAGTCTGGACAGGAGTCACCGGGGAGCTGTTTTTT
CDR3aa: CASSQVWTGVTGELFF

d_gene: NA
j_gene: TRBJ2-3
abundance: NA
v_gene: TRBV29-1
CDR3nt: TGCAGCGTTGCACCAGCTAACACAGATACGCAGTATTTT
CDR3aa: CSVAPANTDTQYF

d_gene: NA
j_gene: TRBJ1-1
abundance: NA
v_gene: TRBV5-1
CDR3nt: TGCGCCAGCAGCTTGGCCAGAATCACTGAAGCTTTCTTT
CDR3aa: CASSLARITEAFF

d_gene: NA
j_gene: TRBJ2-5
abundance: NA
v_gene: TRBV21-1
CDR3nt: TGTGCCAGCAGCAGCCAGGATTCAGACCAAGAGACCCAGTACTTC
CDR3aa: CASSSQDSDQETQYF

d_gene: NA
j_gene: TRBJ2-5
abundance: NA
v_gene: TRBV10-2
CDR3nt: TGCGCCAGCAGTGGAGAGGGAATCCACCAAGAGACCCAGTACTTC
CDR3aa: CASSGEGIHQETQYF

d_gene: NA
j_gene: TRBJ2-5
abundance: NA
v_gene: TRBV20-1
CDR3nt: TGCAGTGCTAGAGATCCGGTTAATCAAGAGACCCAGTACTTC
CDR3aa: CSARDPVNQETQYF

d_gene: NA
j_gene: TRBJ2-7
abundance: NA
v_gene: TRBV25-1
CDR3nt: TGTGCCAGCAGTGAGCCCAGTTACGAGCAGTACTTC
CDR3aa: CASSEPSYEQYF

d_gene: NA
j_gene: TRBJ1-2
abundance: few
v_gene: TRBV29-1
CDR3nt: TGCAGCGTTGAAGTGGTTGAGGCGCCCACCGGGGGCTACACCTTC
CDR3aa: CSVEVVEAPTGGYTF

d_gene: TRBD1
j_gene: TRBJ2-7
abundance: few
v_gene: TRBV5-1
CDR3nt: TGCGCCAGCAGTCTTCGGACAGGGGAGGGCGAGCAGTACTTC
CDR3aa: CASSLRTGEGEQYF

d_gene: NA
j_gene: TRBJ2-3
abundance: NA
v_gene: TRBV11-2
CDR3nt: TGTGCCAGCAGCTTAGGGGATGCAGATACGCAGTATTTT
CDR3aa: CASSLGDADTQYF

d_gene: NA
j_gene: TRBJ2-7
abundance: NA
v_gene: TRBV5-1
CDR3nt: TGCGCCAGCAGCTTGACTAATACGTACGAGCAGTACTTC
CDR3aa: CASSLTNTYEQYF

d_gene: NA
j_gene: TRBJ1-5
abundance: NA
v_gene: TRBV7-9
CDR3nt: TGTGCCAGCAGCTTCGGGGGAGTTGATCAGCCCCAGCATTTT
CDR3aa: CASSFGGVDQPQHF

d_gene: TRBD1
j_gene: TRBJ2-1
abundance: NA
v_gene: TRBV25-1
CDR3nt: TGTGCCAGCAGTTGGACAGGGTCTCTCGATGAGCAGTTCTTC
CDR3aa: CASSWTGSLDEQFF

d_gene: TRBD2
j_gene: TRBJ2-5
abundance: NA
v_gene: TRBV5-5
CDR3nt: TGTGCCAGCAGCTCCCCTCTAGCGGAGAAGGGGTACTTC
CDR3aa: CASSSPLAEKGYF

d_gene: TRBD1
j_gene: TRBJ2-3
abundance: few
v_gene: TRBV6-1
CDR3nt: TGTGCCAGCAGATCCGGGACAGGGGGGCCTAGCACAGATACGCAGTATTTT
CDR3aa: CASRSGTGGPSTDTQYF

d_gene: NA
j_gene: TRBJ2-1
abundance: few
v_gene: TRBV29-1
CDR3nt: TGCAGCGTTCATCGGGGGCAGGATGAGCAGTTCTTC
CDR3aa: CSVHRGQDEQFF

d_gene: TRBD2
j_gene: TRBJ2-7
abundance: few
v_gene: TRBV27
CDR3nt: TGTGCCAGCAGTCCTCATCGGGGGAGGGCTGGGGAGCAGTACTTC
CDR3aa: CASSPHRGRAGEQYF

d_gene: NA
j_gene: TRBJ1-5
abundance: NA
v_gene: TRBV6-6
CDR3nt: TGTGCCAGCAGTTATGAGTATACTCAGCCCCAGCATTTT
CDR3aa: CASSYEYTQPQHF

d_gene: TRBD1
j_gene: TRBJ1-1
abundance: few
v_gene: TRBV29-1
CDR3nt: TGCAGCGCTAGCCGTAGGGGGCGAACTGAAGCTTTCTTT
CDR3aa: CSASRRGRTEAFF

d_gene: NA
j_gene: TRBJ2-1
abundance: few
v_gene: TRBV6-2/TRBV6-3
CDR3nt: TGTGCCAGCAGCCCCGGACCATACAATGAGCAGTTCTTC
CDR3aa: CASSPGPYNEQFF

d_gene: TRBD2
j_gene: TRBJ2-3
abundance: NA
v_gene: TRBV10-3
CDR3nt: TGTGCCATCAGTGAGAGGGAGGGTACAGATACGCAGTATTTT
CDR3aa: CAISEREGTDTQYF

d_gene: NA
j_gene: TRBJ2-1
abundance: few
v_gene: TRBV29-1
CDR3nt: TGCAGCGTTGGACCAAGATTAATTAATGAGCAGTTCTTC
CDR3aa: CSVGPRLINEQFF

d_gene: TRBD1
j_gene: TRBJ2-7
abundance: NA
v_gene: TRBV7-9
CDR3nt: TGTGCCAGCAGCTTACCGCACGACAGGGGGTTTGGCTACGAGCAGTACTTC
CDR3aa: CASSLPHDRGFGYEQYF

d_gene: TRBD1
j_gene: TRBJ2-3
abundance: once
v_gene: TRBV12-3/TRBV12-4
CDR3nt: TGTGCCAGCAGTGGGCCGGGACAGAGAACCGATACGCAGTATTTT
CDR3aa: CASSGPGQRTDTQYF

d_gene: TRBD1
j_gene: TRBJ1-5
abundance: NA
v_gene: TRBV15
CDR3nt: TGTGCCACCAGTCAGGGGGCGGGCAATCAGCCCCAGCATTTT
CDR3aa: CATSQGAGNQPQHF

d_gene: NA
j_gene: TRBJ2-5
abundance: NA
v_gene: TRBV25-1
CDR3nt: TGTGCCAGCAGTGAATTAGGAAGTACACAAGAGACCCAGTACTTC
CDR3aa: CASSELGSTQETQYF

d_gene: TRBD1
j_gene: TRBJ2-7
abundance: NA
v_gene: TRBV20-1
CDR3nt: TGCAGTGCGCCAGACAGGGGAAGAGAGCAGTACTTC
CDR3aa: CSAPDRGREQYF

d_gene: NA
j_gene: TRBJ2-7
abundance: NA
v_gene: TRBV4-1
CDR3nt: TGCGCCAGCAGGGACCCCTCGGGCGAGCAGTACTTC
CDR3aa: CASRDPSGEQYF

d_gene: TRBD1
j_gene: TRBJ2-1
abundance: few
v_gene: TRBV7-3
CDR3nt: TGTGCCAGCAGCGCCGGACAGGGGGTTGATGAGCAGTTCTTC
CDR3aa: CASSAGQGVDEQFF

d_gene: TRBD2
j_gene: TRBJ2-1
abundance: once
v_gene: TRBV7-8
CDR3nt: TGTGCCAGCAGCTTAGCGCTAGCGGGAGGGGAGTCCTACAATGAGCAGTTCTTC
CDR3aa: CASSLALAGGESYNEQFF

d_gene: NA
j_gene: TRBJ1-4
abundance: NA
v_gene: TRBV29-1
CDR3nt: TGCAGCGTTGAAGCCGATGAAAAACTGTTTTTT
CDR3aa: CSVEADEKLFF

d_gene: NA
j_gene: TRBJ2-7
abundance: many
v_gene: TRBV6-2/TRBV6-3
CDR3nt: TGTGCCAGCAGCCAATCCTACGAGCAGTACTTC
CDR3aa: CASSQSYEQYF

d_gene: TRBD1
j_gene: TRBJ1-2
abundance: NA
v_gene: TRBV6-5
CDR3nt: TGTGCCAGCAGTTACTCTCAGGGGGCCGGCGGCTACACCTTC
CDR3aa: CASSYSQGAGGYTF

d_gene: NA
j_gene: TRBJ1-2
abundance: NA
v_gene: TRBV27
CDR3nt: TGTGCCAGCAGTTTCATCGGACAGAACTATGGCTACACCTTC
CDR3aa: CASSFIGQNYGYTF

d_gene: NA
j_gene: TRBJ2-1
abundance: NA
v_gene: TRBV7-9
CDR3nt: TGTGCCAGCAGCTGGACGAGTCTTCTTTCAAATGAGCAGTTCTTC
CDR3aa: CASSWTSLLSNEQFF

d_gene: NA
j_gene: TRBJ1-1
abundance: NA
v_gene: TRBV15
CDR3nt: TGTGCCACCGGGGACACCTTGAACACTGAAGCTTTCTTT
CDR3aa: CATGDTLNTEAFF